A selection of T cell receptor beta chains follows, all from one sample in a study of OX40 agonist ivuxolimab in advanced cancers. TCRdb keeps only in-frame clones here, not all; method: immunoSEQ multiplex PCR. The table has 55,000 to 65,000 clones, approximately 77% seen once. The source material was CD4+ or CD8+ T cells sorted from blood, sampled in a trial of the OX40 agonist ivuxolimab. The source of these receptors is an adult with an advanced solid tumor such as melanoma, head and neck, liver or kidney cancer. The CDR3 runs from the conserved cysteine through the conserved F or W. Clone size appears in some rows only: once, few, many, or a class for an expanded clone.

clone size	J gene	V gene	CDR3 protein
.	TRBJ2-1	TRBV5-5	CASSALQGWGLYNEQFF
.	TRBJ2-1	TRBV4-1	CASSQAGRGYNEQFF
.	TRBJ1-2	TRBV27	CASTPRQDDYGYTF
.	TRBJ1-6	TRBV2	CASSVEPTRPSLHF
few	TRBJ1-2	TRBV30	CAFSRRRTNYGYTF
.	TRBJ2-3	TRBV23-1	CASRNGTSGRALRGTDTQYF
.	TRBJ1-1	TRBV18	CASAPALNTEAFF
many	TRBJ1-1	TRBV28	CASSGSRGNTEAFF
.	TRBJ1-2	TRBV18	CASSPPGVNYGYTF
.	TRBJ1-2	TRBV10-3	CAISVNRGVYGYTF
.	TRBJ2-3	TRBV5-1	CASSRPSTDTQYF
.	TRBJ2-2	TRBV5-4	CASSPDRVTGELFF
.	TRBJ2-7	TRBV2	CASTSSGSAYEQYF
.	TRBJ2-1	TRBV7-9	CASSLFRTGGVSSYNEQFF
.	TRBJ2-5	TRBV5-4	CASSLSLAGVVLGTQYF
.	TRBJ1-1	TRBV19	CASKGRDVYTEAFF
.	TRBJ1-5	TRBV6-5	CASSWVGNQPQHF
.	TRBJ2-7	TRBV11-2	CASSLDKGLAVYEQYF
.	TRBJ1-1	TRBV27	CASSQQGNTEAFF
.	TRBJ2-1	TRBV14	CASSQAGARLFF
.	TRBJ2-5	TRBV19	CASSISSGSVETQYF
.	TRBJ2-7	TRBV7-2	CASRRTSGSGEQYF
.	TRBJ1-1	TRBV5-1	CASSFATGEAFF
.	TRBJ2-1	TRBV11-2	CASSPAAVRDEQFF
.	TRBJ1-2	TRBV7-9	CASSTSSGGYGYTF
.	TRBJ2-2	TRBV29-1	CSAALNTGELFF
.	TRBJ2-3	TRBV7-8	CASSPGAGSGPDTQYF
.	TRBJ1-3	TRBV2	CASSRDRAGNTIYF
.	TRBJ2-5	TRBV5-4	CASRPAQKETQYF
.	TRBJ2-3	TRBV27	CASRVVGADTQYF
many	TRBJ2-7	TRBV27	CASSLKGLDYYEQYF
.	TRBJ2-7	TRBV6-1	CASSRRTSGAYEQYF
.	TRBJ1-6	TRBV18	CASSPIAEFNSPLHF
.	TRBJ1-3	TRBV6-1	CASSELGTGGSGNTIYF
once	TRBJ2-3	TRBV10-3	CAITGTSGRVDTQYF
.	TRBJ1-3	TRBV19	CASSIGPDENTIYF
.	TRBJ2-5	TRBV11-2	CASRMGRGAWRETQYF
.	TRBJ2-2	TRBV27	CASRLRQGTYTGELFF
.	TRBJ2-7	TRBV15	CATSREVRGRESYEQYF
medium-sized	TRBJ1-1	TRBV5-4	CASSFDREGTEAFF
.	TRBJ2-7	TRBV7-2	CASSLAWGETEQYF
.	TRBJ2-1	TRBV10-3	CAIKDGLRERGEQFF
.	TRBJ1-3	TRBV9	CASSVGAEGSTIYF
few	TRBJ2-3	TRBV7-2	CASSYGLREASTDTQYF
.	TRBJ2-3	TRBV4-1	CASSQQSTDTQYF
.	TRBJ2-5	TRBV10-3	CARTRDVQTQYF
.	TRBJ2-3	TRBV5-1	CASSLGYAIARRLDTQYF
once	TRBJ2-2	TRBV9	CASSVGVGRTGELFF
.	TRBJ1-1	TRBV11-2	CASSLGGIGKAFF